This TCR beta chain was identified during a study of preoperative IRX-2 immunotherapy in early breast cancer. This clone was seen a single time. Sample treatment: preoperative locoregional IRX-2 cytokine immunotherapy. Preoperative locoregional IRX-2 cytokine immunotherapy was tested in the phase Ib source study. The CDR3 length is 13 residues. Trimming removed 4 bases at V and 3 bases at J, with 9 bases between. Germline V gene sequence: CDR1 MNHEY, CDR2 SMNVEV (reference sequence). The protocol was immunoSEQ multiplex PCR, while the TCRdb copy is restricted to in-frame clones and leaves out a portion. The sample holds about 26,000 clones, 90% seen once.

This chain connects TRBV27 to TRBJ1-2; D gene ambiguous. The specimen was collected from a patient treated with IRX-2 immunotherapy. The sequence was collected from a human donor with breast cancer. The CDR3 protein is CASSSSGHYGYTF. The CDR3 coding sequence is TGTGCCAGCAGTTCTTCAGGCCACTATGGCTACACCTTC.